The rows below give T cell receptor beta chains drawn from one sample of a study of cytomegalovirus exposure and HLA in healthy donors. Clones were read by immunoSEQ multiplex PCR, and TCRdb kept only the in-frame ones, dropping some. The sample carries approximately 220,000 clones, around 76% recorded once. What was sequenced was PBMCs. These receptors all stem from a man aged 18 to 35 in good health and CMV-seronegative. CDR3s include the opening cysteine and the closing phenylalanine or tryptophan. A D gene is named only where the DNA matches it firmly. Rows may omit the clone size; those that give it use once, few, many or a size class.

TRBJ1-2,TRBV27,NA,NA,TGTGCCAGCAGTTTAATCAGCGGGAACTATGGCTACACCTTC,CASSLISGNYGYTF
TRBJ2-5,TRBV9,TRBD2,NA,TGTGCCAGCAGCGTAGGACTAGCGGGAGCAGCTTCCGTAGAGACCCAGTACTTC,CASSVGLAGAASVETQYF
TRBJ1-5,TRBV2,TRBD1,NA,TGTGCCAGCACCCTAGACAGGGAAGGCAATCAGCCCCAGCATTTT,CASTLDREGNQPQHF
TRBJ2-5,TRBV11-2,NA,NA,TGTGCCAGCAGCTTACCCTGGGCAGGGACCCAGTACTTC,CASSLPWAGTQYF
TRBJ2-7,TRBV5-1,NA,NA,TGCGCCAGCAGCTTACAGAACTACGAGCAGTACTTC,CASSLQNYEQYF
TRBJ2-1,TRBV6-6,TRBD1,NA,TGTGCCAGCAGTTACAGTACAGGGGGGCGCGATGAGCAGTTCTTC,CASSYSTGGRDEQFF
TRBJ1-2,TRBV27,NA,NA,TGTGCCAGCAGTTTGGGATTACAGGGCGGCTATGGCTACACCTTC,CASSLGLQGGYGYTF
TRBJ2-4,TRBV20-1,NA,NA,TGCAGTGCTAGAGACGGGAACATTCAGTACTTC,CSARDGNIQYF
TRBJ2-1,TRBV28,TRBD1,few,TGTGCCAGCAGTTTCCCGGGACAGTACAATGAGCAGTTCTTC,CASSFPGQYNEQFF
TRBJ2-7,TRBV12-2,NA,few,TGTGCAAGTCGCCCCCGGGACAGGGATTACGAGCAGTACTTC,CASRPRDRDYEQYF
TRBJ2-7,TRBV28,TRBD2,few,TGTGCCAGCAGTCCCGGGGACTACCTCTCCTACGAGCAGTACTTC,CASSPGDYLSYEQYF
TRBJ2-1,TRBV6-6,NA,NA,TGTGCCAGCAGCCAACCGGGAGACCGGGGGAATGAGCAGTTCTTC,CASSQPGDRGNEQFF
TRBJ1-1,TRBV5-1,NA,NA,TGCGCCAGCAGCTACAAACAGGGGAACACTGAAGCTTTCTTT,CASSYKQGNTEAFF
TRBJ1-1,TRBV30,NA,few,TGTGCCTGGAGTCGAGGGACTCTTAGGAACACTGAAGCTTTCTTT,CAWSRGTLRNTEAFF
TRBJ1-1,TRBV5-4,TRBD1,once,TGTGCCAGCAGCCTAACGACAGGGGTAGGAACTGAAGCTTTCTTT,CASSLTTGVGTEAFF
TRBJ1-1,TRBV19,NA,NA,TGTGCCAGTAGTAAAAGGGCAGGGAGGACTTTCTTT,CASSKRAGRTFF
TRBJ1-2,TRBV6-6,TRBD1,NA,TGTGCCAGCAGTACAGGGGGGAACTATGGCTACACCTTC,CASSTGGNYGYTF
TRBJ2-7,TRBV30,NA,NA,TGTGCCTGGAGCCCCAGGGTCGGACACGAGCAGTACTTC,CAWSPRVGHEQYF
TRBJ1-2,TRBV6-5,TRBD1,NA,TGTGCCAGCAGCCCGACAGGGTTCTATGGCTACACCTTC,CASSPTGFYGYTF
TRBJ1-6,TRBV5-6,NA,NA,TGTGCCAGCAGCTTGGACCTGGGAGGATATTCACCCCTCCACTTT,CASSLDLGGYSPLHF